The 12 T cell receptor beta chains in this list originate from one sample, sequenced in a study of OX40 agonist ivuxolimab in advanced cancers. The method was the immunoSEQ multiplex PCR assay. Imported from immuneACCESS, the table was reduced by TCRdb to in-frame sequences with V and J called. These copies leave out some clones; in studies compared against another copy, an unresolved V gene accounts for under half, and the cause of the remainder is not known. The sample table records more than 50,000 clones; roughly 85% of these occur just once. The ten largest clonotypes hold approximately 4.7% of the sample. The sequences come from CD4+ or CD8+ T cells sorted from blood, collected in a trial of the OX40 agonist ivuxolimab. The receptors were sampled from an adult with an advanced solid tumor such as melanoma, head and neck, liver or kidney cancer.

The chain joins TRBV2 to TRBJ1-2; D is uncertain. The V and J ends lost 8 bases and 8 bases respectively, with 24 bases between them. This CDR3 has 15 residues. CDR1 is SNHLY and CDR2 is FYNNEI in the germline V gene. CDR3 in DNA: TGTGCCAGCTGGCTTCGGGCCAATCACCTCGGGGGCTACACCTTC. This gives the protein CASWLRANHLGGYTF.

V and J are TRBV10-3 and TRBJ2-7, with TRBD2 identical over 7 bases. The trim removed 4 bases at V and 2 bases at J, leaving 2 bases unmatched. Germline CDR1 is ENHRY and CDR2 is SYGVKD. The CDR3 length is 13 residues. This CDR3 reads CAISGDYTYEQYF. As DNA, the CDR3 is TGTGCCATCAGTGGGGACTACACCTACGAGCAGTACTTC.

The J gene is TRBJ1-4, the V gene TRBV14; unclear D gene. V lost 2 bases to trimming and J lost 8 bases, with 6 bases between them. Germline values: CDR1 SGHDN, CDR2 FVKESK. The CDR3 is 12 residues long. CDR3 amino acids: CASSQNPEKLFF. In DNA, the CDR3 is TGTGCCAGCAGCCAAAACCCCGAAAAACTGTTTTTT.

CDR3 in amino acids: CATTVLSGANVLTF. CDR3 DNA sequence: TGTGCCACCACGGTTCTCTCTGGGGCCAACGTCCTGACTTTC. The chain couples TRBV6-5 to TRBJ2-6, with D uncertain. In germline, CDR1 is MNHEY, CDR2 SVGAGI. V was pared by 10 bases and J by 0 bases, with 10 bases between. This CDR3 has 14 residues.

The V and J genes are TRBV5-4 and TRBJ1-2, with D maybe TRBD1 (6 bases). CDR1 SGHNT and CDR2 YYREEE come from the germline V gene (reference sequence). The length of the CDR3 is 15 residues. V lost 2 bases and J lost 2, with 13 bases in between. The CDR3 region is CASSFGTGFNYGYTF. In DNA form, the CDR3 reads TGTGCCAGCAGCTTCGGTACAGGGTTCAACTATGGCTACACCTTC.

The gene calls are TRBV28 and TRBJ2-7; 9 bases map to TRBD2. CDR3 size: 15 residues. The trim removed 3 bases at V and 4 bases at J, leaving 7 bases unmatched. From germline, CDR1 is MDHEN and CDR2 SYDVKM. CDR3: CASSFPLAGFYEQYF. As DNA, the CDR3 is TGTGCCAGCAGTTTTCCCCTAGCGGGATTTTACGAGCAGTACTTC. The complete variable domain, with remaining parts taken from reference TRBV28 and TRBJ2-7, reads DVKVTQSSRYLVKRTGEKVFLECVQDMDHENMFWYRQDPGLGLRLIYFSYDVKMKEKGDIPEGYSVSREKKERFSLILESASTNQTSMYLCASSFPLAGFYEQYFGPGTRLTVT.

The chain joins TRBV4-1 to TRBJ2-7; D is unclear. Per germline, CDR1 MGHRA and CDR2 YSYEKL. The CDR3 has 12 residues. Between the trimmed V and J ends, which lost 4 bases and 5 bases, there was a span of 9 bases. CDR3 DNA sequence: TGCGCCAGCAGCCCCGGACCCGACGAGCAGTACTTC. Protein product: CASSPGPDEQYF.

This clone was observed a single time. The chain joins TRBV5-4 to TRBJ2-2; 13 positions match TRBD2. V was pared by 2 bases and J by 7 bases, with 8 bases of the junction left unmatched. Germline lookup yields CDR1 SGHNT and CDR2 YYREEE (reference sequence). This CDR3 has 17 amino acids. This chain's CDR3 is CASSFGLAGVGGGELFF. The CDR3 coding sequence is TGTGCCAGCAGCTTCGGACTAGCGGGAGTGGGCGGCGGGGAGCTGTTTTTT.

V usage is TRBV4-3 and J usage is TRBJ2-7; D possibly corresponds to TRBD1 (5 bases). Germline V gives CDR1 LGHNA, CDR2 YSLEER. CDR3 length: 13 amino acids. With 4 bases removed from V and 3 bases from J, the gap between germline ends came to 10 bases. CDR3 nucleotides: TGCGCCAGCAGCCTCAGGGAAGGCTACGAGCAGTACTTC. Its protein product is CASSLREGYEQYF.

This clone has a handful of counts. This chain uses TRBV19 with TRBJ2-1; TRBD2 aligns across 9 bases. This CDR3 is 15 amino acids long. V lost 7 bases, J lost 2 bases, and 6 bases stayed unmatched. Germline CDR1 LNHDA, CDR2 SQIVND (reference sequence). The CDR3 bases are TGTGCCAGTATGGGGATAGCGGGAGCCTACAATGAGCAGTTCTTC. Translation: CASMGIAGAYNEQFF.

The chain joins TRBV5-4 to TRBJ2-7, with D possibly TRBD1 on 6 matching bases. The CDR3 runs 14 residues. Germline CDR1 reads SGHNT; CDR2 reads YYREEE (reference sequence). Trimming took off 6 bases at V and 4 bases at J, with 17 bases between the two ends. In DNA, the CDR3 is TGTGCCAGCAACACAGGGTCAGGACTGTACGAGCAGTACTTC. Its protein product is CASNTGSGLYEQYF. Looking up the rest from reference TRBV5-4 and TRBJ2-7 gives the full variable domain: ETGVTQSPTHLIKTRGQQVTLRCSSQSGHNTVSWYQQALGQGPQFIFQYYREEENGRGNFPPRFSGLQFPNYSSELNVNALELDDSALYLCASNTGSGLYEQYFGPGTRLTVT.

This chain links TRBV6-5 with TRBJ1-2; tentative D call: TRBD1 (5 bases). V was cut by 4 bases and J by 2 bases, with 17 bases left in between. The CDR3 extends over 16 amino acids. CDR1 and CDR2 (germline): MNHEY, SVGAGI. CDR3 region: CASSSPGKGGNYGYTF. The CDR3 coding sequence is TGTGCCAGCAGTTCGCCAGGGAAGGGAGGGAACTATGGCTACACCTTC.